This T cell receptor (beta chain) was identified in a study of early T cells in non-severe SARS-CoV-2 infection. V was cut by 7 bases and J by 0 bases, with 13 bases left in between. This CDR3 spans 14 amino acids. CDR1 SGHVS and CDR2 FNYEAQ come from the germline V gene. Each CDR3 protein is one row after TCRdb ran MiXCR on the 5' RACE reads. The sample shows 75,000 to 100,000 distinct CDR3 sequences, approximately 14% of them seen only once. This clonotype has more than one count but fewer than ten. The chain carries TRBV7-6 and TRBJ2-7; D might be TRBD2 (6 bases). The sequence was collected from an adult who was a healthcare worker with PCR-confirmed SARS-CoV-2 infection or an uninfected control (not recorded which). The specimen was whole blood. The CDR3: CASTWDGSSYEQYV. In nucleotides, the CDR3 is TGTGCCAGCACTTGGGACGGGAGCTCCTACGAGCAGTACGTC.